These 21 T cell receptor beta chains were all obtained from the same sample, sequenced in a study of CD8 T cells in ankylosing spondylitis. TCRdb re-called the 5' RACE reads through MiXCR, storing one row per CDR3 protein. Of under 300,000 distinct CDR3 sequences in the sample, around a tenth were seen once. Sequencing input: blood, either unsorted or a sorted T cell fraction (not recorded which). These receptors all come from a male donor with ankylosing spondylitis or in good health (not recorded which).

The table lists this clonotype with many counts. The chain uses TRBV20-1 and TRBJ2-5; 7 positions match TRBD1. The CDR3 spans 13 residues. V shed 2 bases and J 5 bases; nucleotides not matched to a gene: 5. The V gene's germline CDR1 is DFQATT and CDR2 SNEGSKA (reference sequence). Here the CDR3 reads CSARRGLGETQYF. CDR3 bases: TGCAGTGCTAGAAGGGGGCTAGGGGAGACCCAGTACTTC.

This clonotype was seen ten or more times. The chain carries TRBV20-1 and TRBJ2-4; the match to TRBD1 covers 11 bases. With V trimmed by 4 bases and J by 4 bases, 3 bases remained unmatched. Germline V gene data show CDR1 as DFQATT and CDR2 as SNEGSKA (reference sequence). The CDR3 spans 14 residues. This chain's CDR3 is CSATGQGAKNIQYF. In DNA form, the CDR3 reads TGCAGTGCTACCGGACAGGGGGCAAAAAACATTCAGTACTTC.

The rearrangement links TRBV7-9 to TRBJ2-1; D gene uncertain. The ends were cut back, 3 bases at V and 8 bases at J, with 11 bases in the middle. Germline-derived CDR1 and CDR2 are SEHNR and FQNEAQ (reference sequence). This CDR3 is 13 amino acids long. The CDR3 here is CASSLGRVDEQFF. In DNA form, the CDR3 reads TGTGCCAGCAGCTTGGGTCGTGTAGATGAGCAGTTCTTC.

The sample holds many counts of this clonotype. J is TRBJ2-7 and V is TRBV29-1, with D possibly being TRBD2 (6 bases). The CDR3 spans 13 residues. Trimming left V 6 bases short and J 4 bases short, with 16 bases between. Germline V lookup: CDR1 SQVTM, CDR2 ANQGSEA. The CDR3 nucleotides read TGCAGCGTCCAGAGCGGGCCTTTTTACGAGCAGTACTTC. It is translated as CSVQSGPFYEQYF.

Only one count was recorded for this clonotype. One base away lies a much larger clone, so this may be a sequencing read error. The gene calls are TRBV6-1 and TRBJ2-2; D call uncertain. The CDR3 has 14 residues. Germline V lookup: CDR1 MNHNS, CDR2 SASEGT. Trimming took off 8 bases at V and 7 bases at J, with 17 bases between the two ends. The CDR3: CASGTGSAGGELFF. CDR3 in DNA: TGTGCCAGCGGAACTGGAAGTGCAGGCGGGGAGCTGTTTTTT.

This chain connects TRBV20-1 to TRBJ1-1; tentatively, D is TRBD1 (5 bases). CDR1 DFQATT and CDR2 SNEGSKA come from the germline V gene (reference sequence). Trimming cost V 3 bases and J 5 bases, with 22 bases left between them. CDR3 length: 16 residues. CDR3 protein: CSARATQDGGGTEAFF. The CDR3 coding sequence is TGCAGTGCTAGGGCAACCCAAGACGGGGGAGGGACTGAAGCTTTCTTT.

In this sample, this clonotype turned up once. The chain links TRBV3-1 to TRBJ2-7; D gene unclear. CDR1 and CDR2 (germline): LGHDT, YNNKEL (reference sequence). Trimming stripped 0 bases from V and 0 bases from J, with 12 bases between. The CDR3 spans 16 residues. The CDR3 reads CASSQDRSHSSYEQYF. The CDR3 DNA is TGTGCCAGCAGCCAAGATCGGTCTCATAGCTCCTACGAGCAGTACTTC.

The chain is built from TRBV20-1 and TRBJ2-3; 9 bases are shared with TRBD2. This CDR3 region has 19 residues. Unmatched junction bases numbered 17, after V lost 0 bases and J lost 4 bases. Per germline, CDR1 DFQATT and CDR2 SNEGSKA (reference sequence). Written as DNA, the CDR3 is TGCAGTGCTAGAGATTTCATAACCGGCGGGAGGGCCACCGCAGATACGCAGTATTTT. Translated: CSARDFITGGRATADTQYF.

This clonotype was recorded many times. The gene calls are TRBV16 and TRBJ1-4; TRBD1 is a possible D gene (5 bases). Germline-derived CDR1 and CDR2 are KGHSY and FQNENV. V was shortened by 4 bases and J by 5 bases, with 11 bases between the two germline ends. This CDR3 is 14 amino acids long. The CDR3 here is CASSRGDQNEKLFF. The CDR3 coding sequence is TGTGCCAGCAGCCGCGGGGACCAGAATGAAAAACTGTTTTTT.

This clonotype has only a few counts. The genes are TRBV25-1 and TRBJ2-3, with D uncertain. CDR1 is MGHDK, CDR2 SYGVNS, per germline. Trimming stripped 1 base from V and 5 bases from J, with 4 bases between. The CDR3 spans 12 residues. The DNA for the CDR3 is TGTGCCAGCAGTGAATTGGTAGATACGCAGTATTTT. It specifies CASSELVDTQYF.

In its sample, this clonotype was seen many times. This rearrangement joins TRBV10-3 to TRBJ1-5, with 8 nucleotides matching TRBD1. Per the germline V gene, CDR1 is ENHRY and CDR2 is SYGVKD. V lost 3 bases to trimming and J lost 6 bases; unmatched junction nucleotides: 10. The CDR3 contains 16 residues. DNA of the CDR3: TGTGCCATCAGTGAAGAGGACAGGGATTGGGGTCAGCCCCAGCATTTT. Protein product: CAISEEDRDWGQPQHF.

This clonotype was picked up many times. The rearrangement joins TRBV5-8 to TRBJ1-5, with D hard to call. Germline lookup yields CDR1 SGHTS and CDR2 YDEGEE. Trimming shortened V by 4 bases and J by 2 bases, and 19 bases separated the two germline ends. The length of the CDR3 is 17 residues. This chain's CDR3 is CASSPRGGIDGNQPQHF. CDR3 DNA sequence: TGTGCCAGCAGCCCCCGGGGAGGGATTGATGGCAATCAGCCCCAGCATTTT.

In this sample, this clonotype turned up a few times. The chain combines TRBV2 with TRBJ2-1; TRBD2 might be the D (7 bases). The CDR3 extends over 14 amino acids. Deletions cut 4 bases from V and 7 bases from J, with 14 bases between. Germline CDR1 and CDR2: SNHLY and FYNNEI. The CDR3 DNA sequence: TGTGCCAGCAGTGTCCGGGGGGCCGGTAATGAGCAGTTCTTC. Protein product: CASSVRGAGNEQFF.

This clonotype was recorded many times. The genes are TRBV29-1 and TRBJ1-1; possibly TRBD1 for D (6 bases). The CDR3 runs to 11 residues. The germline V gene encodes CDR1 SQVTM and CDR2 ANQGSEA. Trimming took 2 bases from V and 6 from J, leaving 7 bases between them. Written as DNA, the CDR3 is TGCAGCGTTGAATCAGGGGCTGAAGCTTTCTTT. It yields the protein CSVESGAEAFF.

At least ten counts were recorded for this clonotype. The chain employs TRBV21-1 and TRBJ1-1; the tabulated D call, TRBD1, remains unverified against the DNA. TRBV21-1 is a known pseudogene. The CDR3 is 10 amino acids. CDR3 sequence: CASGQSRAFF. In nucleotides, the CDR3 is TGTGCCAGCGGACAATCGAGAGCTTTCTTT.

The chain couples TRBV5-1 to TRBJ1-2; no clear D. CDR3 size: 13 residues. Per germline, CDR1 SGHRS and CDR2 YFSETQ. V was shortened by 4 bases and J by 2 bases, with 9 bases between the two germline ends. The CDR3, as DNA: TGCGCCAGCAGCCCCCGGGCCAACTATGGCTACACCTTC. Translating it yields CASSPRANYGYTF.

This clonotype was picked up a small number of times. The genes are TRBV28 and TRBJ2-1; 9 nucleotides match TRBD2. This CDR3 region has 20 residues. Germline V gene lookup returns CDR1 MDHEN and CDR2 SYDVKM. After removal of 4 bases from V and 0 bases from J, the junction contained 16 bases not matched to a gene. CDR3 loop: CASSSKSGRNPSSSYNEQFF. In DNA, the CDR3 is TGTGCCAGCAGTTCTAAGAGCGGGAGGAATCCCTCGAGCTCCTACAATGAGCAGTTCTTC.

The chain recombines TRBV28 with TRBJ2-7, with 11 bases fitting TRBD2. There are 15 residues in the CDR3. Germline CDR1 MDHEN, CDR2 SYDVKM. With V trimmed by 6 bases and J by 3 bases, 7 bases remained unmatched. CDR3 in amino acids: CASREHLAGGYEQYF. The CDR3 DNA reads TGTGCCAGCAGAGAACACCTAGCGGGAGGCTACGAGCAGTACTTC.

This clonotype has ten or more counts. The J gene is TRBJ1-5, the V gene TRBV12-3 or TRBV12-4; no firm D call. CDR3 length equals 11 residues. V gave up 3 bases and J gave up 9 bases, with 6 bases separating them. In DNA, the CDR3 is TGTGCCAGCAGTTTGTCTGGGCCCCAGCATTTT. It specifies CASSLSGPQHF.

CDR3 protein: CASSSDRRNTIYF. For the CDR3, the DNA is TGTGCCAGCAGTTCCGACAGAAGAAACACCATATATTTT. This rearrangement joins TRBV28 to TRBJ1-3, with D perhaps TRBD1 (5 bases). The V gene's germline CDR1 is MDHEN and CDR2 SYDVKM. V gave up 4 bases and J gave up 5 bases, with 9 bases separating them. The CDR3 length is 13 residues.

This clonotype appeared a few times. V is TRBV2 and J is TRBJ2-3, with TRBD2 matching 7 bases. The germline V gene encodes CDR1 SNHLY and CDR2 FYNNEI. The CDR3 length is 14 residues. Unmatched junction bases numbered 13, after V lost 11 bases and J lost 5 bases. CDR3 region: CAAVWRELVDTQYF. CDR3 bases: TGTGCCGCGGTCTGGCGGGAGTTAGTAGATACGCAGTATTTT.